This TCR beta chain derives from a study of T cells in Graves' hyperthyroidism and ophthalmopathy. On the study more broadly: Pretreatment peripheral blood was obtained at initial diagnosis.

Note on this clonotype: What it binds is unknown.

The patients, who ranged from 18 to 65 in age, presented with newly diagnosed hyperthyroidism lasting under 2 months. Those patients with uncontrolled infection, other autoimmune disease, pregnancy or lactation were excluded. The CDR3 runs 14 residues. With 5 bases clipped from V and 4 bases from J, the junction kept 6 bases outside the gene matches. Germline V gene sequence: CDR1 SGHTA, CDR2 FQGTGA. General study points: The model anticipated ophthalmopathy a median approximately 6.5 months pre-onset.

Amplification targeted TCR beta CDR3 regions from RNA transcripts. Primed by the HTBI set, a first-round RT-PCR was run on the TCR CDR3. A single record per CDR3 protein comes from TCRdb applying MiXCR to the multiplex PCR reads. The sample lists hundreds of thousands of distinct CDR3 sequences; around 15% were seen once. This chain links TRBV7-3 with TRBJ1-1; 8 nucleotides match TRBD1. The receptor comes from a woman under 40 with Graves' hyperthyroidism. The sequencing input was blood. CDR3 in amino acids: CASSPRQGRTEAFF. CDR3 coding DNA: TGTGCCAGCAGCCCAAGACAGGGGCGCACTGAAGCTTTCTTT.